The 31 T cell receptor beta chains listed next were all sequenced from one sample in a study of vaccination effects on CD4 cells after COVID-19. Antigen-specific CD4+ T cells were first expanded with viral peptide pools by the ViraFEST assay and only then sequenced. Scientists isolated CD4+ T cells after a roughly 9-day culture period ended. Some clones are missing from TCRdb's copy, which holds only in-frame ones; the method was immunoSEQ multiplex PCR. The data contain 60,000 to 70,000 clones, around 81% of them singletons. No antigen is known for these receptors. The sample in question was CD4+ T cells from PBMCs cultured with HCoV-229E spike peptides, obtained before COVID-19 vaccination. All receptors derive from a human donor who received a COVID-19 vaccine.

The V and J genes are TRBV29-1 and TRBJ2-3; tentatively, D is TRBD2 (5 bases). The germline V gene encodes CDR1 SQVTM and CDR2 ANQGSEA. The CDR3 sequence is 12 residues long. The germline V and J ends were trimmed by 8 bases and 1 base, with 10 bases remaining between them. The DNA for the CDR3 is TGCAGCACTAGACCTGGCACAGATACGCAGTATTTT. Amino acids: CSTRPGTDTQYF.

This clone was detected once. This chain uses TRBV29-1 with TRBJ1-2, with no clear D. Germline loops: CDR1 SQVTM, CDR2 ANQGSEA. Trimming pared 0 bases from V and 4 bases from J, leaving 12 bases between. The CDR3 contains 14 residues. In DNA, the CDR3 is TGCAGCGTTGAAGATCAGCCAGAGACCTATGGCTACACCTTC. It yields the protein CSVEDQPETYGYTF.

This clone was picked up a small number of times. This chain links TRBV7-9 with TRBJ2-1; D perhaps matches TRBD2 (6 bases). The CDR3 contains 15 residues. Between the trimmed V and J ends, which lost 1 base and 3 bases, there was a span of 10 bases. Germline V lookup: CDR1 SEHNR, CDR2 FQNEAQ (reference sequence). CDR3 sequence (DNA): TGTGCCAGCAGCTTAGGGCAGGGAGGCTACAATGAGCAGTTCTTC. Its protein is CASSLGQGGYNEQFF. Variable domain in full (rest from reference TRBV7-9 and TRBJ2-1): DTGVSQNPRHKITKRGQNVTFRCDPISEHNRLYWYRQTLGQGPEFLTYFQNEAQLEKSRLLSDRFSAERPKGSFSTLEIQRTEQGDSAMYLCASSLGQGGYNEQFFGPGTRLTVL.

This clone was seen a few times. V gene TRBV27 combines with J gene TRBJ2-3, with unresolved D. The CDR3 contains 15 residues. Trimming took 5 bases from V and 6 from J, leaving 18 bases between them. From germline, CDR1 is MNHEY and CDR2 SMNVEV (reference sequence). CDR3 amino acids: CASSPPVGLADTQYF. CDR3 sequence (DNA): TGTGCCAGCAGTCCGCCAGTGGGCTTAGCTGATACGCAGTATTTT.

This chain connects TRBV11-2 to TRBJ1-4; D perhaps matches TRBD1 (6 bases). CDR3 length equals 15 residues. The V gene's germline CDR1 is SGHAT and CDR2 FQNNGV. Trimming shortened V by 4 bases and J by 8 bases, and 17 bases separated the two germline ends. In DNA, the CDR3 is TGTGCCAGCAGCTCCCGGACAGCGAGCCTAGAAAAACTGTTTTTT. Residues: CASSSRTASLEKLFF.

The CDR3 region has the DNA TGTGCCAGCAGCTTAACAGGGGGAACTGAAGCTTTCTTT. The encoded protein is CASSLTGGTEAFF. V is TRBV13 and J is TRBJ1-1, with TRBD1 matching 8 bases. The CDR3 is 13 amino acids. Germline V gene sequence: CDR1 PRHDT, CDR2 FYEKMQ (reference sequence). V shed 2 bases, J shed 5 bases, and the junction held 1 base outside the gene matches. The full variable domain, in which reference TRBV13 and TRBJ1-1 provide the parts outside the CDR3, is AAGVIQSPRHLIKEKRETATLKCYPIPRHDTVYWYQQGPGQDPQFLISFYEKMQSDKGSIPDRFSAQQFSDYHSELNMSSLELGDSALYFCASSLTGGTEAFFGQGTRLTVV.

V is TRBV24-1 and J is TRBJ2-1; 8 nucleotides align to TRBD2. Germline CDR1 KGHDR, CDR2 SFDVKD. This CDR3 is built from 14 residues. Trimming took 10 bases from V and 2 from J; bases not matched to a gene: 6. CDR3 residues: CATHSGEAYNEQFF. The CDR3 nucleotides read TGTGCCACTCATAGCGGGGAAGCCTACAATGAGCAGTTCTTC.

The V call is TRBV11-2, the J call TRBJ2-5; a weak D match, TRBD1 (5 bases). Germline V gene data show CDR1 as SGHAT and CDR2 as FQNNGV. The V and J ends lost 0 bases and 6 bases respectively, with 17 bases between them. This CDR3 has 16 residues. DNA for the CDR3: TGTGCCAGCAGCTTAGAAGGGGCGGCTTTCACGAAGACCCAGTACTTC. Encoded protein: CASSLEGAAFTKTQYF.

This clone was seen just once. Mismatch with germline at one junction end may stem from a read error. The CDR3, as DNA: TGTGCCAGCAGTTCTTGGGGCAGCAATCAACCCCAGCATTTT. Its translation: CASSSWGSNQPQHF. The V call is TRBV6-5, the J call TRBJ1-5; TRBD1 is a possible D gene (5 bases). CDR1 and CDR2 from the germline V gene are MNHEY and SVGAGI. The CDR3 length is 14 residues.

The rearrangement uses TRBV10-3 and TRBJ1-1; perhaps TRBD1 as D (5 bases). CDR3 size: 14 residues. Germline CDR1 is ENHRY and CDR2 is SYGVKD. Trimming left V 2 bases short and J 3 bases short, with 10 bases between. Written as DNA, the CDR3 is TGTGCCATCAGTGAGAGGGGTAGGGACACTGAAGCTTTCTTT. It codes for CAISERGRDTEAFF.

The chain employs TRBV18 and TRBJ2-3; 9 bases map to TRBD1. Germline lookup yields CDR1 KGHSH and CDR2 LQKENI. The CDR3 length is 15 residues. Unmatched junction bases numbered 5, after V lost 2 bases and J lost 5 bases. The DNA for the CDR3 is TGTGCCAGCTCACCAGTGGACAGGGGAAAAGATACGCAGTATTTT. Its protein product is CASSPVDRGKDTQYF. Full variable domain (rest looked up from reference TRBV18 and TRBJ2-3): NAGVMQNPRHLVRRRGQEARLRCSPMKGHSHVYWYRQLPEEGLKFMVYLQKENIIDESGMPKERFSAEFPKEGPSILRIQQVVRGDSAAYFCASSPVDRGKDTQYFGPGTRLTVL.

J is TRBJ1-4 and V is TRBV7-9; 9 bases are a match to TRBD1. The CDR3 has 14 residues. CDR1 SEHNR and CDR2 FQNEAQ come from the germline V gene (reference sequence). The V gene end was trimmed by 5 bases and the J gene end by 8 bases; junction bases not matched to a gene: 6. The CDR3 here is CASSRGQGNEKLFF. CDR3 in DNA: TGTGCCAGCAGCCGGGGACAGGGTAACGAAAAACTGTTTTTT.

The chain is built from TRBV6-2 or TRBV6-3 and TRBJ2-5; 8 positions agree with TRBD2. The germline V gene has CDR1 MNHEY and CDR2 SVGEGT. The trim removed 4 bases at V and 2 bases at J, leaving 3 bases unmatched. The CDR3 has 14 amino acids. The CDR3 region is CASSFASGQETQYF. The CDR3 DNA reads TGTGCCAGCAGTTTTGCTAGCGGGCAAGAGACCCAGTACTTC.

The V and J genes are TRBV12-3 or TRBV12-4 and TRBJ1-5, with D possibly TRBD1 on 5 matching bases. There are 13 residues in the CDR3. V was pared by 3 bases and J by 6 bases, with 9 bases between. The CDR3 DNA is TGTGCCAGCAGTTTCAGGGCTAGTCAGCCCCAGCATTTT. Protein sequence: CASSFRASQPQHF.

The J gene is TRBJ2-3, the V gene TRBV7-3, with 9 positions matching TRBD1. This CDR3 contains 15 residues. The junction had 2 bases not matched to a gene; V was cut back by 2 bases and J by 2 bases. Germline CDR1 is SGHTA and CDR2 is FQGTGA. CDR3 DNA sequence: TGTGCCAGCAGCTTAGGGACAGGGACCACAGATACGCAGTATTTT. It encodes CASSLGTGTTDTQYF.

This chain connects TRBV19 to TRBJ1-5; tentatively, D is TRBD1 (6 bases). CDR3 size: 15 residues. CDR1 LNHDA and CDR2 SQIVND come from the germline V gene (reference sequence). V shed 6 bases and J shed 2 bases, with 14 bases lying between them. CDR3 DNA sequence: TGTGCCAGTAGCAGAACAGGGTTCGGCAATCAGCCCCAGCATTTT. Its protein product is CASSRTGFGNQPQHF.

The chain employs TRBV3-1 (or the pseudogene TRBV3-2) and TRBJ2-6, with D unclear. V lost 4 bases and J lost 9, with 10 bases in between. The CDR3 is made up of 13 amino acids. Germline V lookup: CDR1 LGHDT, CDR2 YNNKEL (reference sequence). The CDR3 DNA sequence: TGTGCCAGCAGCCCGACACAACTCAACGTCCTGACTTTC. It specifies CASSPTQLNVLTF.

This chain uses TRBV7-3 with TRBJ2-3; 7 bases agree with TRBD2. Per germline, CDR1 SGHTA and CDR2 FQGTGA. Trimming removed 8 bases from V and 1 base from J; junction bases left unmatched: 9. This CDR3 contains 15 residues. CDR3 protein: CASPTGGYGTDTQYF. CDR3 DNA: TGTGCCAGCCCGACGGGGGGTTATGGCACAGATACGCAGTATTTT.

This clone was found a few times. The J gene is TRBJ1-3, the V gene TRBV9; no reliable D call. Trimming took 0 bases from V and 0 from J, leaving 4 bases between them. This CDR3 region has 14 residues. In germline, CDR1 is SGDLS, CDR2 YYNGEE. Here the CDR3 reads CASSVGISGNTIYF. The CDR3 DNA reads TGTGCCAGCAGCGTAGGCATCTCTGGAAACACCATATATTTT.

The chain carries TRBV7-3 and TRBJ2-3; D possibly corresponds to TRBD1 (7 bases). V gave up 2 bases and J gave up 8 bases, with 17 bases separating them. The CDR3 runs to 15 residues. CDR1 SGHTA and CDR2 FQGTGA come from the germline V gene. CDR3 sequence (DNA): TGTGCCAGCAGCTTACAGGGGGGCGGGATCGCTACGCAGTATTTT. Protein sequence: CASSLQGGGIATQYF.

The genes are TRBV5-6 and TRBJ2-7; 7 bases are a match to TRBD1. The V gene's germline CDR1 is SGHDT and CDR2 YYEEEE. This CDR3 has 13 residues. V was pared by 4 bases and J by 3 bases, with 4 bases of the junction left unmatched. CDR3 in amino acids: CASSLRTGYEQYV. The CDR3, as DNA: TGTGCCAGCAGCCTCCGGACAGGCTACGAGCAGTACGTC.

The CDR3 bases are TGTGCCACCAGTGATTCTCGGGAAAGTAACTATGGCTACACCTTC. Translation gives CATSDSRESNYGYTF. The chain links TRBV24-1 to TRBJ1-2; D remains ambiguous. Germline lookup yields CDR1 KGHDR and CDR2 SFDVKD. The V gene lost 2 bases and the J gene lost 1 base, with 10 bases spanning the gap. The CDR3 extends over 15 amino acids.

CDR3 sequence: CASRPHNTGNTEAFF. Written as DNA, the CDR3 is TGTGCCAGCAGGCCTCACAATACAGGGAACACTGAAGCTTTCTTT. The rearrangement links TRBV2 to TRBJ1-1; perhaps TRBD1 as D (5 bases). CDR3 size: 15 residues. The V and J ends lost 6 bases and 1 base respectively, with 15 bases between them. Germline lookup yields CDR1 SNHLY and CDR2 FYNNEI. The whole variable domain, remainder taken from reference TRBV2 and TRBJ1-1, is EPEVTQTPSHQVTQMGQEVILRCVPISNHLYFYWYRQILGQKVEFLVSFYNNEISEKSEIFDDQFSVERPDGSNFTLKIRSTKLEDSAMYFCASRPHNTGNTEAFFGQGTRLTVV.

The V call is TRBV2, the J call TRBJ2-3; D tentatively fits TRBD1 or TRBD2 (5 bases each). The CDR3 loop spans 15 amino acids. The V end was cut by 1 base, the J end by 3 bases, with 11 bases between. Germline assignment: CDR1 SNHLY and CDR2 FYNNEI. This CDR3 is CASSEDGRETDTQYF. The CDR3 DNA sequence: TGTGCCAGCAGTGAAGACGGCAGGGAGACAGATACGCAGTATTTT.

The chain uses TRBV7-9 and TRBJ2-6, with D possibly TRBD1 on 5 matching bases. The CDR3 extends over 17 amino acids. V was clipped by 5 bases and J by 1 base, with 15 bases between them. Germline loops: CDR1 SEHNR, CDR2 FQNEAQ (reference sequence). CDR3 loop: CASSLREGGSGANVLTF. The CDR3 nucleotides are TGTGCCAGCAGCCTCAGGGAAGGTGGGTCTGGGGCCAACGTCCTGACTTTC. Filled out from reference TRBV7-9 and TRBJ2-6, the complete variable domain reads DTGVSQNPRHKITKRGQNVTFRCDPISEHNRLYWYRQTLGQGPEFLTYFQNEAQLEKSRLLSDRFSAERPKGSFSTLEIQRTEQGDSAMYLCASSLREGGSGANVLTFGAGSRLTVL.

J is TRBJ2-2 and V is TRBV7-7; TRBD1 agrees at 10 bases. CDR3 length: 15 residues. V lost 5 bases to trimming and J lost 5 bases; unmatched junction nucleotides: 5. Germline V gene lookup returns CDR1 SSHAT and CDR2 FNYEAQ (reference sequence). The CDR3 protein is CASSARGQGTGELFF. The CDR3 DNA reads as TGTGCCAGCAGCGCGCGGGGACAGGGGACCGGGGAGCTGTTTTTT.

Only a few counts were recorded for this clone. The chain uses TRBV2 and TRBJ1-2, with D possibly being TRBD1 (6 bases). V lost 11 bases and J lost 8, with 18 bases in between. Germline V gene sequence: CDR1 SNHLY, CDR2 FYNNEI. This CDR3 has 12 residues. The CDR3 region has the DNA TGTGCCGGGGCACAGGGAGATCGGGGCTACACCTTC. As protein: CAGAQGDRGYTF.

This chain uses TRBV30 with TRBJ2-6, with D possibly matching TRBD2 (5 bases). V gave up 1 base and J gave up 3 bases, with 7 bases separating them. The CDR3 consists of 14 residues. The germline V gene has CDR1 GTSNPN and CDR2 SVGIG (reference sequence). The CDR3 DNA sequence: TGTGCCTGGAGTGGAGGGCATGGGGCCAACGTCCTGACTTTC. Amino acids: CAWSGGHGANVLTF.

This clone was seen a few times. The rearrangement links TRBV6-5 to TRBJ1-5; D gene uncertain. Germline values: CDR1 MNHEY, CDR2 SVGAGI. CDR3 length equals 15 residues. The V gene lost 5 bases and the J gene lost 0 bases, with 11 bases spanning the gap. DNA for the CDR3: TGTGCCAGCAGTCGGACGGTGAATAGCAATCAGCCCCAGCATTTT. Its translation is CASSRTVNSNQPQHF.

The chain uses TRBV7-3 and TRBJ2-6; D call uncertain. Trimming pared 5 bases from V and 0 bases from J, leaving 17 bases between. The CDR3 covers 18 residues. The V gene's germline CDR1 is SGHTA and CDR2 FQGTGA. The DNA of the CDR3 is TGTGCCAGCAGCCCCCGACACCCTAAGAGCTCTGGGGCCAACGTCCTGACTTTC. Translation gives CASSPRHPKSSGANVLTF.

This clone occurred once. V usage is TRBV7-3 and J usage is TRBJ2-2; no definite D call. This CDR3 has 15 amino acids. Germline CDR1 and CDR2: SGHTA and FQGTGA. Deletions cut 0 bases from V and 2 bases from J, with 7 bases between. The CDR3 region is CASSLTKVNTGELFF. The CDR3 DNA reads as TGTGCCAGCAGCTTAACTAAGGTTAACACCGGGGAGCTGTTTTTT.